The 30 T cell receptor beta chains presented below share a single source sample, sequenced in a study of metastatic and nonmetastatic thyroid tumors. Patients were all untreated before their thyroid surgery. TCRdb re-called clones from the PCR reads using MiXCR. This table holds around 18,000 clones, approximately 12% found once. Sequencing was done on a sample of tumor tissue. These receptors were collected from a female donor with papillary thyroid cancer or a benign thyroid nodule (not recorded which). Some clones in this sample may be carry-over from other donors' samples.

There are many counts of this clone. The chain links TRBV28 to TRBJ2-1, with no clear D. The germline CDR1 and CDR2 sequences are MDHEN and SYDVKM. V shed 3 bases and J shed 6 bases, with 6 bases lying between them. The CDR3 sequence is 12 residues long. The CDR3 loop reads CASSFRTNEQFF. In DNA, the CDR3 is TGTGCCAGCAGTTTTAGGACCAATGAGCAGTTCTTC.

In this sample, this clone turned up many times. CDR3 protein: CASSPHSSGSYNEQFF. Written as DNA, the CDR3 is TGTGCCAGCTCACCCCATAGTAGCGGGAGTTACAATGAGCAGTTCTTC. V gene TRBV18 combines with J gene TRBJ2-1; 9 positions agree with TRBD2. Germline CDR1 and CDR2: KGHSH and LQKENI. J lost 4 bases, V lost 3 bases, and 7 bases had no gene match. The length of the CDR3 is 16 residues.

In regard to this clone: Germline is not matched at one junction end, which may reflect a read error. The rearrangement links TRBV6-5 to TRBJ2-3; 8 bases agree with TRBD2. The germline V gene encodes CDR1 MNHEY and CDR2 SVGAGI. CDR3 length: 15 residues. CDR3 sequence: CASSPRAGVPDTQYF. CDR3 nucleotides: TGTGCCAGCAGTCCTCGAGCGGGGGTCCCAGATACACAGTATTTT.

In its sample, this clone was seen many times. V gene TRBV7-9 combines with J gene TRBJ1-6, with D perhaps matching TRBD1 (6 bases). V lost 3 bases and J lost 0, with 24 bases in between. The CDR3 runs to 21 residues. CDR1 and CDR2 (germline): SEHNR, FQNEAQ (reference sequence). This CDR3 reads CASSFFPGGSTLGSYNSPLHF. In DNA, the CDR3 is TGTGCCAGCAGCTTTTTCCCTGGGGGCAGCACCCTGGGCTCCTATAATTCACCCCTCCACTTT.

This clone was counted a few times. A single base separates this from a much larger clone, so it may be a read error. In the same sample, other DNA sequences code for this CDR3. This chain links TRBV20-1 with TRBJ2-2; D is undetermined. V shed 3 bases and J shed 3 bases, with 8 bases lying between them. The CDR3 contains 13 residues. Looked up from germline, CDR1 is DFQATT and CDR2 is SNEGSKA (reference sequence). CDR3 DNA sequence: TGCAGTGCTAGGGATTCCGACACCGGGGAGCTGTTTTTT. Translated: CSARDSDTGELFF.

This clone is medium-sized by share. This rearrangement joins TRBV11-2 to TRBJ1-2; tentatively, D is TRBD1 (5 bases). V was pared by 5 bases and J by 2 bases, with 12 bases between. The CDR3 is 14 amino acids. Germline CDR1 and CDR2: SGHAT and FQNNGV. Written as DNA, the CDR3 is TGTGCCAGCAGCCATGGGACGGCGAACTATGGCTACACCTTC. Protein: CASSHGTANYGYTF.

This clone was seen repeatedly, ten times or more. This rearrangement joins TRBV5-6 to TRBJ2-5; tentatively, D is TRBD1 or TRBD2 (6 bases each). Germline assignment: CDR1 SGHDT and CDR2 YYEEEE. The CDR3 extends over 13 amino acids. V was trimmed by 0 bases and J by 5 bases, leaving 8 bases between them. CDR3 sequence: CASSLVGGETQYF. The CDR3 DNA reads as TGTGCCAGCAGCTTGGTAGGGGGGGAGACCCAGTACTTC.

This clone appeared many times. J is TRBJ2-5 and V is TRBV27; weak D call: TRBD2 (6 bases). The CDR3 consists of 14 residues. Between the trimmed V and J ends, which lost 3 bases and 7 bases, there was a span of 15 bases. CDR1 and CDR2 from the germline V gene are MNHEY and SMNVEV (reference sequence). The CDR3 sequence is CASSLGGPQGTQYF. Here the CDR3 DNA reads TGTGCCAGCAGTTTGGGGGGTCCCCAGGGGACCCAGTACTTC.

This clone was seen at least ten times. CDR3 sequence (DNA): TGCAGTGCTGAGAGGACTCTCGACCCCTACGAGCAGTACTTC. It translates to CSAERTLDPYEQYF. The chain uses TRBV20-1 and TRBJ2-7, with D possibly TRBD2 on 5 matching bases. The V gene's germline CDR1 is DFQATT and CDR2 SNEGSKA (reference sequence). This CDR3 contains 14 residues. V was cut by 5 bases and J by 2 bases, with 16 bases left in between.

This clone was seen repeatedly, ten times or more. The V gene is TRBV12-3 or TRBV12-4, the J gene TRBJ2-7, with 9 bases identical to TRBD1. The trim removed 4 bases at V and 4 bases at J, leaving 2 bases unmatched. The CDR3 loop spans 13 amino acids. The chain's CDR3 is CASSSTGGYEQYF. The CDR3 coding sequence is TGTGCCAGCAGTTCGACAGGGGGGTACGAGCAGTACTTC.

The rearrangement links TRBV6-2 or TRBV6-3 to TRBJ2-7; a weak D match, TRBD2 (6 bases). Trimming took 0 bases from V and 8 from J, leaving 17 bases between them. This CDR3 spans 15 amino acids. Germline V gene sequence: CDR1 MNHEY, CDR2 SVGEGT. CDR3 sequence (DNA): TGTGCCAGCAGTTACTCGGTCGGGAGCCTTAACAAGCAGTACTTC. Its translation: CASSYSVGSLNKQYF.

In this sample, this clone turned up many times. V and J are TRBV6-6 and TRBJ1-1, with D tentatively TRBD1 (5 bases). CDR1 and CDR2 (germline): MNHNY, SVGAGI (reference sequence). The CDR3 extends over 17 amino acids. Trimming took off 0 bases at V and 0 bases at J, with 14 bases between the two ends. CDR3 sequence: CASSYSGRVAMNTEAFF. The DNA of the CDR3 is TGTGCCAGCAGTTACTCGGGACGGGTAGCTATGAACACTGAAGCTTTCTTT.

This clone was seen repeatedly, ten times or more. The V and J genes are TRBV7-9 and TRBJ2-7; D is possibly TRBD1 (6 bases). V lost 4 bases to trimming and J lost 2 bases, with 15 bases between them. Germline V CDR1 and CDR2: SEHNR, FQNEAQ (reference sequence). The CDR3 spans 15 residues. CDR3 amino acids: CASSSDRLRAYEQYF. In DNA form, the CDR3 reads TGTGCCAGCAGCTCGGACAGACTGAGGGCCTACGAGCAGTACTTC.

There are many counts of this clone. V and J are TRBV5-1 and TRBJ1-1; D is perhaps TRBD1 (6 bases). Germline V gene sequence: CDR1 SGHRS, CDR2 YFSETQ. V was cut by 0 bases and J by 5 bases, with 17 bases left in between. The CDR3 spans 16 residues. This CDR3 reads CASSLDPRGSGTEAFF. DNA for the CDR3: TGCGCCAGCAGCTTGGATCCCAGGGGATCGGGGACTGAAGCTTTCTTT.

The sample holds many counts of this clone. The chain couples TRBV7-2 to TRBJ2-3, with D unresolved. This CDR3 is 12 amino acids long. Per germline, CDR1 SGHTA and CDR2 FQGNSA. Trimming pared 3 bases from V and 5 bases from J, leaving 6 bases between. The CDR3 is CASSLSVDTQYF. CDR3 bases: TGTGCCAGCAGCTTGTCGGTAGATACGCAGTATTTT. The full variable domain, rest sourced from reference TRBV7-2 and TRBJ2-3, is GAGVSQSPSNKVTEKGKDVELRCDPISGHTALYWYRQSLGQGLEFLIYFQGNSAPDKSGLPSDRFSAERTGGSVSTLTIQRTQQEDSAVYLCASSLSVDTQYFGPGTRLTVL.

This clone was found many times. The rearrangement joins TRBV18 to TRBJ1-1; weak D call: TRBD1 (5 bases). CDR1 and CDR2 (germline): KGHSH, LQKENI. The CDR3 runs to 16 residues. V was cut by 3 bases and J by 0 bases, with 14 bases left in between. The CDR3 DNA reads TGTGCCAGCTCACCGATGAGGGGAGAGGTGAACACTGAAGCTTTCTTT. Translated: CASSPMRGEVNTEAFF. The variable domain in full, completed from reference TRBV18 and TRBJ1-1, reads NAGVMQNPRHLVRRRGQEARLRCSPMKGHSHVYWYRQLPEEGLKFMVYLQKENIIDESGMPKERFSAEFPKEGPSILRIQQVVRGDSAAYFCASSPMRGEVNTEAFFGQGTRLTVV.

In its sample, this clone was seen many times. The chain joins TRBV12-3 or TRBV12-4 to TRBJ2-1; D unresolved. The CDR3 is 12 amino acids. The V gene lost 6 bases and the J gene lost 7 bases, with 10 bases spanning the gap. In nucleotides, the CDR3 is TGTGCCAGCAGGTCAAGGAATAATGAGCAGTTCTTC. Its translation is CASRSRNNEQFF.

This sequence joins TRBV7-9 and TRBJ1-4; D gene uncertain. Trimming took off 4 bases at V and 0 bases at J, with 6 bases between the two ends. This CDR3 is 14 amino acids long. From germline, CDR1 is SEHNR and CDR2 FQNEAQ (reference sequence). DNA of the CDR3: TGTGCCAGCAGCTCGGTTACAACTAATGAAAAACTGTTTTTT. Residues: CASSSVTTNEKLFF. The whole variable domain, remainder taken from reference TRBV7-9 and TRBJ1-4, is DTGVSQNPRHKITKRGQNVTFRCDPISEHNRLYWYRQTLGQGPEFLTYFQNEAQLEKSRLLSDRFSAERPKGSFSTLEIQRTEQGDSAMYLCASSSVTTNEKLFFGSGTQLSVL.

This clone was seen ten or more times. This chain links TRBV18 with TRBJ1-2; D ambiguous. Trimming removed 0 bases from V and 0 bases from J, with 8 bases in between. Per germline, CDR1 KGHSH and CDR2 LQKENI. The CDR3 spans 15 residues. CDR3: CASSPPLGANYGYTF. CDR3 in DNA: TGTGCCAGCTCACCACCCCTCGGGGCTAACTATGGCTACACCTTC.

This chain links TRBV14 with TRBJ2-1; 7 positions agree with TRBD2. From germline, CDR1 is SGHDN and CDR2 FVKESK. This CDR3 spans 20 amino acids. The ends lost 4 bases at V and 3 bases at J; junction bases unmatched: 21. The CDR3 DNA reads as TGTGCCAGCAGCCCTCGGGGGGTCACCGTCGCAACGTGGTACTACAATGAGCAGTTCTTC. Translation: CASSPRGVTVATWYYNEQFF.

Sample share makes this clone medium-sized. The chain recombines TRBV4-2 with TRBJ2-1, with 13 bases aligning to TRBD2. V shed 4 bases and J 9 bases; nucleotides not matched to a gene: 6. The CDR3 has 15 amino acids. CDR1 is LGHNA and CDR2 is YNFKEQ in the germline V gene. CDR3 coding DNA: TGTGCCAGCAGCCTTACTAGCGGGGGGGCGGCTGAGCAGTTCTTC. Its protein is CASSLTSGGAAEQFF.

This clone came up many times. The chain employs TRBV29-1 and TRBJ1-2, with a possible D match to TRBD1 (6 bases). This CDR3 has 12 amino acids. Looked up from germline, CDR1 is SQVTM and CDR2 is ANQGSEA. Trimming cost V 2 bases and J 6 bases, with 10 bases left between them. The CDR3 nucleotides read TGCAGCGTTGAAAAGGACAGCGATGGCTACACCTTC. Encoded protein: CSVEKDSDGYTF.

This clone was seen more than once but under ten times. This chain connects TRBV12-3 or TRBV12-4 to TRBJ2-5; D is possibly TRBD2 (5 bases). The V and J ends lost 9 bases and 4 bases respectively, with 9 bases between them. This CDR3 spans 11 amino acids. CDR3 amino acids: CARPEAETQYF. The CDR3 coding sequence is TGTGCCAGGCCGGAGGCAGAGACCCAGTACTTC.

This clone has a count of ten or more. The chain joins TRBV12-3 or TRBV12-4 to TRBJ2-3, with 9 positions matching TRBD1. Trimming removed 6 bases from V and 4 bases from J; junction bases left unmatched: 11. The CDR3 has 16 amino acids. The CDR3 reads CASSPARTGDSDTQYF. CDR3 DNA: TGTGCCAGCAGCCCTGCGCGGACAGGGGACTCAGATACGCAGTATTTT.

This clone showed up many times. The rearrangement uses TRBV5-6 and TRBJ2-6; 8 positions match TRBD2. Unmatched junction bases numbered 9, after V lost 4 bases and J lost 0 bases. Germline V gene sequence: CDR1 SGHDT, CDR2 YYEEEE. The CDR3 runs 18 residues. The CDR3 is CASSAPGGLSSGANVLTF. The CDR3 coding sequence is TGTGCCAGCAGCGCGCCGGGGGGGCTAAGCTCTGGGGCCAACGTCCTGACTTTC.

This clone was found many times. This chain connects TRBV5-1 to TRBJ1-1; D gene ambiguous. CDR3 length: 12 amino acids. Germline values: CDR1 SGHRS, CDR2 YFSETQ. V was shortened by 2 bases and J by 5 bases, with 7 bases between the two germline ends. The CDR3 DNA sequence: TGCGCCAGCAGCTTTGGAGGGACTGAAGCTTTCTTT. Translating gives CASSFGGTEAFF.

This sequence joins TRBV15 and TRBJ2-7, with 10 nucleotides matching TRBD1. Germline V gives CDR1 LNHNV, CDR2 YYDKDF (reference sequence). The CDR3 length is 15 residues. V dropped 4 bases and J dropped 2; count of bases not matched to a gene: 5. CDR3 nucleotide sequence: TGTGCCACCAGCACCGACAGGGGGCCGGCCTACGAGCAGTACTTC. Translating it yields CATSTDRGPAYEQYF.

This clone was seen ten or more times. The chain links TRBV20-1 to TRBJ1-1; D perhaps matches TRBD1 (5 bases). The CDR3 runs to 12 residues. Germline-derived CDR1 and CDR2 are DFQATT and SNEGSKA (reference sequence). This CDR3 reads CRAHQGNAEAFF. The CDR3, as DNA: TGCAGGGCGCATCAGGGAAACGCTGAAGCTTTCTTT.

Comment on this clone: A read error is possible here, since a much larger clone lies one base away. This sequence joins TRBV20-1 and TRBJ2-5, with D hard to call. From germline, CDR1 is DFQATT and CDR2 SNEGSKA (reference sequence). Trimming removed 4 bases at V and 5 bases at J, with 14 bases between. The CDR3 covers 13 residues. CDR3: CSAKSSEVETQYF. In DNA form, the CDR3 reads TGCAGTGCTAAAAGTAGTGAGGTGGAGACCCAGTACTTC.

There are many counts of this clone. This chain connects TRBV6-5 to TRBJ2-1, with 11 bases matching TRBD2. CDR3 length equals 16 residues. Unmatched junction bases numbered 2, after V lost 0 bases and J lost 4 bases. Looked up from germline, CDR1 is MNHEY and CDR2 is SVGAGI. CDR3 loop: CASSYSPSGGYNEQFF. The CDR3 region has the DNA TGTGCCAGCAGTTACTCTCCTAGCGGGGGGTACAATGAGCAGTTCTTC.